This T cell receptor (beta chain) was sequenced in a study of cytotoxic CD8 clonotypes in ibrutinib-treated CLL. Per the germline V gene, CDR1 is SGHAT and CDR2 is FQNNGV. V was pared by 1 base and J by 10 bases, with 16 bases between. The CDR3 has 14 residues. This clone is labeled as medium-sized. Its matching antigen is unknown. The data were produced by immunoSEQ multiplex PCR, yet TCRdb's version contains in-frame clones alone and is incomplete. The table records about 160,000 clones, 70% to 85% of them present only once. General observations from the study: With treatment, public clonotypes, which were uncommon, either contracted or remained stable.

The source material was PBMCs, sampled after 12 months of ibrutinib treatment. V and J are TRBV11-2 and TRBJ1-1; tentative D call: TRBD1 (5 bases). The source is a human donor with chronic lymphocytic leukemia. CDR3 amino acids: CASSLGGGPEGAFF. The CDR3 DNA is TGTGCCAGCAGCTTAGGGGGCGGACCAGAGGGAGCTTTCTTT.